This TCR beta chain was identified in a study of T cell changes during pregnancy in multiple sclerosis. Per germline, CDR1 SGHRS and CDR2 YFSETQ. This CDR3 is built from 15 residues. With 0 bases removed from V and 4 bases from J, the gap between germline ends came to 13 bases. Assay used: immunoSEQ multiplex PCR; TCRdb lists only in-frame clones, some missing. The sample yields about 67,000 clones, about nine tenths seen once. This specimen was peripheral blood, taken in the third trimester of pregnancy. The V and J genes are TRBV5-1 and TRBJ2-5; possibly TRBD1 for D (5 bases). The TCR originated in a female donor with multiple sclerosis, enrolled in a pregnancy study. The CDR3 reads CASSLAPTDSETQYF. The CDR3 nucleotides read TGCGCCAGCAGCTTGGCACCGACAGATTCAGAGACCCAGTACTTC.